Following are 28 T cell receptor beta chains from one sample sequenced in a study of CD4 and CD8 cells across lung adenocarcinoma regions. A single record per CDR3 protein comes from TCRdb applying MiXCR to the PCR reads. Here the sample spans tens of thousands of distinct CDR3 sequences, about 50% being singletons. Sequencing was carried out using CD4+ T cells from the center of a lung tumor. These receptors came from a male donor with lung adenocarcinoma. The CD4 and CD8 labels of this study may be unreliable.

This clonotype ranks as large. The V gene is TRBV6-1, the J gene TRBJ2-5; D is ambiguous. Trimming took 3 bases from V and 4 from J, leaving 12 bases between them. There are 14 residues in the CDR3. Germline V gives CDR1 MNHNS, CDR2 SASEGT. CDR3 loop: CASSDYGMGETQYF. The DNA for the CDR3 is TGTGCCAGCAGTGATTACGGCATGGGAGAGACCCAGTACTTC.

This chain connects TRBV25-1 to TRBJ2-4; either TRBD1 or TRBD2 may fit D (5 bases each). Trimming removed 5 bases from V and 13 bases from J, with 24 bases in between. CDR1 is MGHDK and CDR2 is SYGVNS in the germline V gene. The CDR3 consists of 15 residues. CDR3 residues: CASSLRDRHEAIQYF. The CDR3 DNA sequence: TGTGCCAGCAGTCTCCGGGACCGTCACGAAGCCATCCAGTACTTC.

Remarks on this clonotype: The junction departs from the called germline gene at one end, perhaps through a read error. This rearrangement joins TRBV5-1 to TRBJ2-2; 13 bases agree with TRBD2. The CDR3 runs 16 residues. Germline assignment: CDR1 SGHRS and CDR2 YFSETQ. CDR3 loop: CANSTGLAGEAGELFF. The CDR3 nucleotides are TGCGCCAACAGCACCGGACTAGCGGGAGAAGCCGGGGAGCTGTTTTTT. Full variable domain (missing parts from reference TRBV5-1 and TRBJ2-2): KAGVTQTPRYLIKTRGQQVTLSCSPISGHRSVSWYQQTPGQGLQFLFEYFSETQRNKGNFPGRFSGRQFSNSRSEMNVSTLELGDSALYLCANSTGLAGEAGELFFGEGSRLTVL.

This clonotype was seen ten or more times. J is TRBJ2-1 and V is TRBV25-1; D uncertain. Trimming pared 8 bases from V and 4 bases from J, leaving 9 bases between. The germline gives CDR1 MGHDK, CDR2 SYGVNS. This CDR3 comprises 12 residues. CDR3 in amino acids: CASRTLYNEQFF. As DNA, the CDR3 is TGTGCCAGCCGCACCTTATACAATGAGCAGTTCTTC.

V usage is TRBV11-2 and J usage is TRBJ2-3; D remains ambiguous. The V end lost 1 base, the J end lost 5 bases, and 10 bases lay between the germline ends. Germline V gene sequence: CDR1 SGHAT, CDR2 FQNNGV. This CDR3 is 14 amino acids long. For the CDR3, the DNA is TGTGCCAGCAGCTTAGTTCCGGGTGTAGATACGCAGTATTTT. The encoded protein is CASSLVPGVDTQYF.

By its share, this clonotype is medium-sized. This chain joins TRBV10-2 and TRBJ2-3; D possibly matches TRBD1 or TRBD2 (5 bases each). CDR3 length equals 16 residues. From germline, CDR1 is WSHSY and CDR2 SAAADI. V lost 3 bases, J lost 1 base, and 14 bases lay in between. Written as DNA, the CDR3 is TGCGCCAGCAGTGATCAGAGGGGATCCGGCACAGATACGCAGTATTTT. It specifies CASSDQRGSGTDTQYF.

This clonotype was seen just once. The CDR3 coding sequence is TGTGCCCGCGGCCTCCAGTCCGTAATTCCCGATACGCAGTTTTTT. Protein: CARGLQSVIPDTQFF. The gene calls are TRBV6-1 and TRBJ2-2; no definite D call. Trimming pared 11 bases from V and 16 bases from J, leaving 32 bases between. There are 15 residues in the CDR3. Germline values: CDR1 MNHNS, CDR2 SASEGT.

As regards this clonotype: A clone one base away is much larger, so this may be a read error. The rearrangement links TRBV11-2 to TRBJ2-3; D uncertain. Per the germline V gene, CDR1 is SGHAT and CDR2 is FQNNGV. The CDR3 length is 13 residues. V gave up 7 bases and J gave up 4 bases, with 12 bases separating them. This CDR3 is CASNRTFSDTQYF. In DNA form, the CDR3 reads TGTGCCAGCAACCGAACGTTTTCAGATACGCAGTATTTT. Full variable domain (outside the CDR3, taken from reference TRBV11-2 and TRBJ2-3): EAGVAQSPRYKIIEKRQSVAFWCNPISGHATLYWYQQILGQGPKLLIQFQNNGVVDDSQLPKDRFSAERLKGVDSTLKIQPAKLEDSAVYLCASNRTFSDTQYFGPGTRLTVL.

The V gene is TRBV10-3, the J gene TRBJ2-2; tentatively, D is TRBD2 (5 bases). The DNA end is a closer match to TRBJ2-3, so the J assignment may be wrong. The CDR3 covers 15 residues. Per germline, CDR1 ENHRY and CDR2 SYGVKD. The CDR3 bases are TGTGCCACGTCGTTGCAGGAGGCGAACACCGGGACGCAGTATTTT. The encoded protein is CATSLQEANTGTQYF.

The chain carries TRBV12-3 or TRBV12-4 and TRBJ2-5; D gene uncertain. V was trimmed by 3 bases and J by 2 bases, leaving 10 bases between them. The length of the CDR3 is 14 residues. The CDR3 sequence is CASSFRGLQETQYF. In nucleotides, the CDR3 is TGTGCCAGCAGTTTCCGAGGTCTACAAGAGACCCAGTACTTC.

This clonotype is a singleton in its sample. The J gene is TRBJ2-3, the V gene TRBV6-1; D possibly corresponds to TRBD1 (5 bases). The CDR3 extends over 15 amino acids. CDR1 and CDR2 from the germline V gene are MNHNS and SASEGT. Between the trimmed V and J ends, which lost 6 bases and 11 bases, there was a span of 24 bases. The CDR3, as DNA: TGTGCCAGCAGCCTCCAGGCTGGAATTACAGGTAAGCAGTATTTT. It translates to CASSLQAGITGKQYF.

The genes are TRBV7-6 and TRBJ2-1; TRBD1 is a possible D gene (5 bases). With the DNA end fitting TRBJ2-5 better, the J assignment may be wrong. The CDR3 totals 14 residues. Germline assignment: CDR1 SGHVS and CDR2 FNYEAQ. CDR3 protein: CASSLGAGLETQYF. CDR3 in DNA: TGTGCCAGCAGCTTAGGGGCAGGGTTGGAGACCCAGTACTTC.

Comments on this clonotype: A much larger clone differs by one base, so this may be a read error. V is TRBV6-5 and J is TRBJ2-1; 7 nucleotides line up with TRBD2. With the DNA end fitting TRBJ2-7 better, the J assignment may be wrong. The CDR3 has 16 residues. Germline CDR1 reads MNHEY; CDR2 reads SVGAGI. CDR3 nucleotides: TGTGCCAGCAGTTATGGGGGAGGGAGCTCCTACAATGAGCAGTACTTC. It specifies CASSYGGGSSYNEQYF.

As to this clonotype: At one end the junction does not follow the germline gene, possibly because of a read error. The J gene is TRBJ2-2, the V gene TRBV6-1; no clear D gene. Germline loops: CDR1 MNHNS, CDR2 SASEGT. The CDR3 runs 14 residues. This CDR3 reads CASKGCANAGELFF. The DNA of the CDR3 is TGTGCCAGCAAGGGCTGTGCGAACGCCGGGGAGCTGTTTTTT.

This chain uses TRBV25-1 with TRBJ2-4; possibly TRBD1 or TRBD2 for D (5 bases each). The J call may be wrong; the DNA end is better matched by TRBJ2-5. From germline, CDR1 is MGHDK and CDR2 SYGVNS. CDR3 size: 15 residues. The CDR3 coding sequence is TGTGCCAGGGGTGTCGGGGACCTCCGAGGGGCGACCCAGTACTTC. It is translated as CARGVGDLRGATQYF.

To note about this clonotype: Relative to the germline gene, one junction end is altered; a read error may explain this. This chain connects TRBV10-1 to TRBJ2-3, with D perhaps TRBD2 (5 bases). CDR3 length: 15 amino acids. The germline gives CDR1 WNHNN, CDR2 SYGVQD (reference sequence). The DNA for the CDR3 is TGCGCCAGGGGTCAAGGGAGAGCGAACCCAGATACCCAGTATTTT. This sequence encodes CARGQGRANPDTQYF.

The rearrangement uses TRBV6-5 and TRBJ1-6, with D unresolved. Germline V gene sequence: CDR1 MNHEY, CDR2 SVGAGI. The CDR3 has 17 amino acids. The V and J ends lost 4 bases and 19 bases respectively, with 32 bases between them. The CDR3 is CASSFSKGLADNYEQHF. As DNA, the CDR3 is TGTGCCAGCAGTTTCTCGAAAGGACTAGCGGATAACTACGAGCAGCACTTT.

This clonotype was counted only a few times. CDR3: CASSLPGGGLGTDTQYF. For the CDR3, the DNA is TGTGCCAGCAGCCTCCCAGGGGGCGGGCTAGGGACAGATACGCAGTATTTT. This sequence joins TRBV4-2 and TRBJ2-3; 8 nucleotides match TRBD1. CDR3 length: 17 residues. CDR1 is LGHNA and CDR2 is YNFKEQ in the germline V gene. With V trimmed by 4 bases and J by 3 bases, 12 bases remained unmatched.

The chain has TRBV19 and TRBJ2-1; no definite D call. The CDR3 length is 10 residues. Germline lookup yields CDR1 LNHDA and CDR2 SQIVND (reference sequence). V lost 9 bases and J 14 bases, leaving 14 bases between the germline ends. This CDR3 is CARSRTRKFF. The CDR3 nucleotides read TGTGCCAGATCTCGGACCAGGAAGTTCTTC.

In DNA, the CDR3 is TGTGCCAGCAGACTAGGCGGCGGGGAGCTGTTTTTT. It codes for CASRLGGGELFF. V gene TRBV27 combines with J gene TRBJ2-2; D is perhaps TRBD2 (5 bases). Trimming stripped 6 bases from V and 7 bases from J, with 9 bases between. Germline V gene lookup returns CDR1 MNHEY and CDR2 SMNVEV (reference sequence). CDR3 length equals 12 residues.

The chain carries TRBV6-9 and TRBJ2-4; TRBD2 aligns across 10 bases. TRBJ2-3 explains the end of the DNA better; the J call may be wrong. The germline gives CDR1 MNHGY, CDR2 SVAAGI. The length of the CDR3 is 14 residues. The CDR3 reads CASSYSGRANAQYF. In nucleotides, the CDR3 is TGTGCCAGCAGTTATAGCGGGAGGGCCAATGCGCAGTATTTT.

CDR3 protein: CASSPGTSEFNEQFF. The DNA for the CDR3 is TGTGCCAGCAGTCCCGGGACTAGCGAATTCAATGAGCAGTTCTTC. The gene calls are TRBV27 and TRBJ2-1; TRBD2 matches 10 bases. The length of the CDR3 is 15 residues. V shed 5 bases and J 6 bases; nucleotides not matched to a gene: 7. Per germline, CDR1 MNHEY and CDR2 SMNVEV (reference sequence).

V and J are TRBV6-1 and TRBJ2-1; TRBD2 matches 9 bases. The last part of the DNA fits TRBJ2-7 better; the J call may be wrong. The CDR3 covers 16 residues. Per germline, CDR1 MNHNS and CDR2 SASEGT. CDR3 sequence: CASSDLAGVFPYEQYF. The CDR3 DNA is TGTGCCAGCAGTGATTTAGCGGGAGTCTTCCCCTACGAGCAGTACTTC.

Of note for this clonotype: Germline and junction disagree at one end, which may indicate a read error. The rearrangement uses TRBV6-5 and TRBJ2-2; perhaps TRBD2 as D (5 bases). The CDR3 extends over 15 amino acids. From germline, CDR1 is MNHEY and CDR2 SVGAGI. The CDR3 DNA is TGTGCCAGCAGACTCCAGTCTGGGAGCACCGGGGAGCTGTATTTT. It codes for CASRLQSGSTGELYF.

The genes are TRBV6-1 and TRBJ2-1; 14 nucleotides line up with TRBD2. Germline V gene data show CDR1 as MNHNS and CDR2 as SASEGT. The CDR3 has 15 residues. The V gene end was trimmed by 6 bases and the J gene end by 7 bases; junction bases not matched to a gene: 5. The CDR3 bases are TGTGCCAGCAGGGGGGGACTAGCGGGAGATAATGAGCAGTTCTTC. Translating it yields CASRGGLAGDNEQFF.

As regards this clonotype: Relative to the germline gene, one junction end is altered; a read error may explain this. The rearrangement uses TRBV7-8 and TRBJ2-3, with D hard to call. Germline V gene sequence: CDR1 SGHVS, CDR2 FQNEAQ. This CDR3 is 14 amino acids long. CDR3 DNA: TGTGCCAGCAGCTTAGTAGAGTCTCGGACGGAGCTGGGTTTT. Translated, it gives CASSLVESRTELGF.

In the case of this clonotype: The germline gene is not matched at one end of the junction; a read error may be the cause. The rearrangement joins TRBV6-1 to TRBJ2-3; no reliable D call. Per germline, CDR1 MNHNS and CDR2 SASEGT. The CDR3 contains 15 residues. DNA of the CDR3: TGTGCCCTGGGCCTCCAGGCCGTGAGCACAGAGACGCAGTATTTT. This translates into CALGLQAVSTETQYF.

This clonotype turned up a few times. The chain is built from TRBV20-1 and TRBJ2-5; tentatively, D is TRBD1 (6 bases). Germline V gene sequence: CDR1 DFQATT, CDR2 SNEGSKA (reference sequence). V was pared by 6 bases and J by 0 bases, with 17 bases between. This CDR3 comprises 15 residues. Here the CDR3 reads CSAILNWGHQETQYF. Here the CDR3 DNA reads TGCAGTGCCATTCTCAATTGGGGGCACCAAGAGACCCAGTACTTC.